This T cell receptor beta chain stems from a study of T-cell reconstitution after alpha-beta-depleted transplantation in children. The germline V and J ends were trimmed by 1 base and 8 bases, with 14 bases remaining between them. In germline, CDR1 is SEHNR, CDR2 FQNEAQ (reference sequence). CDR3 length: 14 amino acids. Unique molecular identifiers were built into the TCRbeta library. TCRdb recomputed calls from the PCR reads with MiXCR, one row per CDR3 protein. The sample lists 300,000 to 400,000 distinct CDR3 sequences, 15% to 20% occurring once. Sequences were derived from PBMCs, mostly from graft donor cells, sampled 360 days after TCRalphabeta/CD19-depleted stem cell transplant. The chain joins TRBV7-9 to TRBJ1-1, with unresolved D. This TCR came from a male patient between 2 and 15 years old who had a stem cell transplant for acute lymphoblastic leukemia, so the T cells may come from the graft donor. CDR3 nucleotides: TGTGCCAGCAGCTTAGAGTGGTTGAGAGGGGAAGCTTTCTTT. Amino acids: CASSLEWLRGEAFF.